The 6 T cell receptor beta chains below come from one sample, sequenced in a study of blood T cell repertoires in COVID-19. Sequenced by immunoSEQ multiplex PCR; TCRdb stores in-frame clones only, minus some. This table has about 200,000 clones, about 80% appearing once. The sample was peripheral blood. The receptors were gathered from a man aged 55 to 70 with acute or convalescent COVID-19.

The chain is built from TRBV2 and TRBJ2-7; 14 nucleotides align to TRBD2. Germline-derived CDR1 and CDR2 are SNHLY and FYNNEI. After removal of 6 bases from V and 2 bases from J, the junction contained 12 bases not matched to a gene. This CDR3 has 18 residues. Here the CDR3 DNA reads TGTGCCAGCAGCCTGTCGGGACTAGCGGGAGAGGGGGCCTACGAGCAGTACTTC. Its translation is CASSLSGLAGEGAYEQYF.

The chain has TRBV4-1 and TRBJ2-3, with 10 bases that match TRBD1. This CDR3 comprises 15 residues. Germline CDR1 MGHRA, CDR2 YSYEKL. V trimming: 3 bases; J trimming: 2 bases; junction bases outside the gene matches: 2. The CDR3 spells CASSQGQGHTDTQYF. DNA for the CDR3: TGCGCCAGCAGCCAGGGACAGGGGCACACAGATACGCAGTATTTT.

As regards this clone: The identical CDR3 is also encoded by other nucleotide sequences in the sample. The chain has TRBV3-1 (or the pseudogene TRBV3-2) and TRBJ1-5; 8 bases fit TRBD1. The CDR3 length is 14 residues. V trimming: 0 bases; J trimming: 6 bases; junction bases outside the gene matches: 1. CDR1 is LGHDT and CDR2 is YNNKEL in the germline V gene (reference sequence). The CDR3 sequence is CASSQDRGRQPQHF. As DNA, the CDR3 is TGTGCCAGCAGCCAAGACAGGGGGCGTCAGCCCCAGCATTTT.

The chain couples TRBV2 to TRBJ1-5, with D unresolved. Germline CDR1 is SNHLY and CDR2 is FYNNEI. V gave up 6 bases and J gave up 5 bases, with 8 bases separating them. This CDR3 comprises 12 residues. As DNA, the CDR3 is TGTGCCAGCAGCCGGGAAGATCAGCCCCAGCATTTT. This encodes CASSREDQPQHF.

CDR3: CATRTATTFRGRGRGNTIYF. The DNA of the CDR3 is TGTGCCACCAGAACGGCCACCACATTTAGGGGCAGAGGAAGGGGAAACACCATATATTTT. The chain couples TRBV24-1 to TRBJ1-3, with D possibly being TRBD1 (5 bases). From germline, CDR1 is KGHDR and CDR2 SFDVKD. The CDR3 spans 20 residues. Trimming shortened V by 7 bases and J by 4 bases, and 31 bases separated the two germline ends.

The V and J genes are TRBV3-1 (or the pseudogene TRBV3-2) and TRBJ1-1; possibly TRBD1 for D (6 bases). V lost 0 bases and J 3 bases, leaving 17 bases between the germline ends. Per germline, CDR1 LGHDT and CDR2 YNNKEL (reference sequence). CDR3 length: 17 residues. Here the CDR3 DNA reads TGTGCCAGCAGCCAAGATAGGGGGATGCGTGGGGACACTGAAGCTTTCTTT. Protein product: CASSQDRGMRGDTEAFF.